This T cell receptor beta chain comes out of a study of cytomegalovirus exposure and HLA in healthy donors. Points from the study as a whole: As a later analysis revealed, most CMV-associated TCR beta chains appeared HLA-restricted. Among the most significant clusters, several appeared linked to common viral pathogens in a later analysis.

Notes on this clone: Its target is unknown.

The CDR3 is 15 residues long. Trimming cost V 1 base and J 2 bases; bases outside gene matches: 3. Germline V gene data show CDR1 as SGHAT and CDR2 as FQNNGV. The PCR ran on 60 Vbeta and 13 Jbeta primers. Clones were sequenced by immunoSEQ multiplex PCR, and TCRdb holds only the in-frame ones, with some missing. The table has over 150,000 clones, approximately 80% seen once; the top ten hold under 3%. Material: PBMCs. This TCR was sampled from a woman in her twenties or thirties in good health and CMV-seronegative. The V call is TRBV11-2, the J call TRBJ1-2; 8 nucleotides agree with TRBD1. CDR3 in amino acids: CASSLGTGSNYGYTF. As DNA, the CDR3 is TGTGCCAGCAGCTTAGGGACAGGGTCGAACTATGGCTACACCTTC.